What follows is one T cell receptor (beta chain) and its context. The entry originates in a study of control samples from healthy donors and cancer patients. This CDR3 comprises 15 residues. Germline CDR1 and CDR2: SGHRS and YFSETQ. The V gene lost 0 bases and the J gene lost 0 bases, with 6 bases spanning the gap. TCRdb keeps only in-frame clones here, not all; method: immunoSEQ multiplex PCR. The data show some 48,000 clones, nearly 95% seen once. The rearrangement uses TRBV5-1 and TRBJ1-4; unclear D gene. This receptor was taken from a woman aged 45-65 years with head and neck cancer. Sequenced sample: PBMCs. CDR3 DNA sequence: TGCGCCAGCAGCTTGGCGCGGGCAACTAATGAAAAACTGTTTTTT. It specifies CASSLARATNEKLFF. The full variable domain, with the rest looked up from reference TRBV5-1 and TRBJ1-4, is KAGVTQTPRYLIKTRGQQVTLSCSPISGHRSVSWYQQTPGQGLQFLFEYFSETQRNKGNFPGRFSGRQFSNSRSEMNVSTLELGDSALYLCASSLARATNEKLFFGSGTQLSVL.